The rows below give T cell receptor beta chains drawn from one sample of a study of human versus mouse CDR3 diversity and MHC coevolution. The method was immunoSEQ multiplex PCR; TCRdb's version includes in-frame clones alone and lacks a portion of them. The sample consists of roughly 81,000 clones, around 93% of them appearing once. Sequencing was carried out using naive CD4+ T cells from blood. Source of these receptors: a person aged 25 to 75 in good health. CDR3s include the opening cysteine and the closing phenylalanine or tryptophan. The D gene is left open where the match is weak. A row's size may be missing; if present it is once, few, many or a size class.

abundance: -
d_gene: -
j_gene: TRBJ2-5
v_gene: TRBV18
len: 13
CDR3aa: CASSPGRQETQYF
CDR3nt: TGTGCCAGCTCACCGGGCAGGCAAGAGACCCAGTACTTC

abundance: -
d_gene: TRBD1
j_gene: TRBJ1-1
v_gene: TRBV9
len: 15
CDR3aa: CASSVGGQGFTEAFF
CDR3nt: TGTGCCAGCAGCGTAGGGGGACAGGGGTTCACTGAAGCTTTCTTT

abundance: -
d_gene: -
j_gene: TRBJ1-5
v_gene: TRBV2
len: 14
CDR3aa: CATSGLQGNQPQHF
CDR3nt: TGTGCCACCAGTGGACTTCAGGGGAATCAGCCCCAGCATTTT

abundance: -
d_gene: TRBD2
j_gene: TRBJ2-1
v_gene: TRBV7-2
len: 16
CDR3aa: CASARTSGRSYNEQFF
CDR3nt: TGTGCCAGCGCCCGGACTAGCGGGAGATCCTACAATGAGCAGTTCTTC

abundance: -
d_gene: -
j_gene: TRBJ2-2
v_gene: TRBV2
len: 15
CDR3aa: CASSERGAAGGELFF
CDR3nt: TGTGCCAGCAGTGAACGGGGGGCCGCCGGCGGGGAGCTGTTTTTT

abundance: -
d_gene: TRBD1
j_gene: TRBJ1-5
v_gene: TRBV19
len: 14
CDR3aa: CASTPTDRVGTQHF
CDR3nt: TGTGCCAGTACCCCGACGGACAGGGTAGGGACCCAGCATTTT

abundance: -
d_gene: -
j_gene: TRBJ1-2
v_gene: TRBV6-1
len: 12
CDR3aa: CASTRSLYGYTF
CDR3nt: TGTGCCAGCACCCGATCACTCTATGGCTACACCTTC

abundance: few
d_gene: -
j_gene: TRBJ1-5
v_gene: TRBV6-4
len: 13
CDR3aa: CASSDSADQPQHF
CDR3nt: TGTGCCAGCAGTGACTCGGCCGATCAGCCCCAGCATTTT

abundance: -
d_gene: -
j_gene: TRBJ2-7
v_gene: TRBV7-2
len: 15
CDR3aa: CASSLALGSRDEQYF
CDR3nt: TGTGCCAGCAGCTTAGCGCTGGGCAGCCGTGACGAGCAGTACTTC

abundance: -
d_gene: -
j_gene: TRBJ2-5
v_gene: TRBV20-1
len: 11
CDR3aa: CSAPGRETQYF
CDR3nt: TGCAGTGCCCCAGGGCGGGAGACCCAGTACTTC

abundance: -
d_gene: -
j_gene: TRBJ2-2
v_gene: TRBV30
len: 15
CDR3aa: CAWSDRRPNTGELFF
CDR3nt: TGTGCCTGGAGCGACAGGCGTCCGAACACCGGGGAGCTGTTTTTT

abundance: -
d_gene: TRBD2
j_gene: TRBJ2-7
v_gene: TRBV7-2
len: 15
CDR3aa: CASSLVGGRSNEQYF
CDR3nt: TGTGCCAGCAGCTTAGTTGGCGGGAGAAGCAACGAGCAGTACTTC

abundance: -
d_gene: -
j_gene: TRBJ2-3
v_gene: TRBV27
len: 14
CDR3aa: CASSSPPRTDTQYF
CDR3nt: TGTGCCAGCAGTTCCCCCCCGCGTACAGATACGCAGTATTTT

abundance: -
d_gene: TRBD2
j_gene: TRBJ2-1
v_gene: TRBV9
len: 15
CDR3aa: CASSPIRGGPYEQFF
CDR3nt: TGTGCCAGCAGCCCGATTCGGGGGGGCCCCTATGAGCAGTTCTTC

abundance: -
d_gene: TRBD2
j_gene: TRBJ2-1
v_gene: TRBV7-2
len: 16
CDR3aa: CASSLGLAGAYNEQFF
CDR3nt: TGTGCCAGCAGCTTAGGCCTAGCGGGGGCCTACAATGAGCAGTTCTTC

abundance: -
d_gene: TRBD1
j_gene: TRBJ1-2
v_gene: TRBV5-1
len: 14
CDR3aa: CATIGTVLNYGYTF
CDR3nt: TGCGCCACCATCGGGACAGTCTTAAACTATGGCTACACCTTC